The clone carrying this T cell receptor (beta chain) turned up a few times. This entry comes from a study of T cells after yellow fever vaccination. From the 5' RACE reads, TCRdb called clonotypes with MiXCR, one entry per CDR3 protein. Seen here are fewer than 500,000 distinct CDR3 sequences, about 19% observed once, and the top ten hold 15% to 20%. The origin of this receptor is a man in his late teens or twenties who received the YFV17D yellow fever vaccine. The sample in question was PBMCs, obtained before the yellow fever booster vaccination.

This CDR3 reads CASSVSGANSYEQYF. The CDR3 nucleotides are TGCGCCAGCAGTGTAAGCGGGGCAAACTCCTACGAGCAGTACTTC. The chain couples TRBV10-1 to TRBJ2-7; 7 bases map to TRBD2. This CDR3 is 15 amino acids long. Looked up from germline, CDR1 is WNHNN and CDR2 is SYGVQD (reference sequence). V shed 4 bases and J 0 bases; nucleotides not matched to a gene: 6.